This T cell receptor beta chain was identified in a study of cytomegalovirus exposure and HLA in healthy donors. Study-wide points: Judged likely to be a sequencing artifact was a cluster of highly shared sequence variants.

This clone was found once. Its antigen is unknown. Use of 60 Vbeta and 13 Jbeta primers characterized the PCR. The table came from immunoSEQ multiplex PCR; TCRdb's copy has only in-frame clones and leaves some out. The sample has about 57,000 clones, around 82% seen once. This CDR3 is built from 15 residues. Trimming took off 0 bases at V and 2 bases at J, with 11 bases between the two ends. CDR1 is SGHTA, CDR2 FQGNSA, per germline. This chain connects TRBV7-2 to TRBJ2-7; D uncertain. This clonotype was sampled from a male donor in good health and CMV-seronegative. The source material was PBMCs. This CDR3 is CASSLAHGEAYEQYF. The CDR3 DNA reads as TGTGCCAGCAGCTTAGCGCACGGAGAAGCCTACGAGCAGTACTTC.